These 5 T cell receptor beta chains were sequenced from one sample in a study of blood T cell repertoires in COVID-19. The data were produced by immunoSEQ multiplex PCR, yet TCRdb's version contains in-frame clones alone and is incomplete. The data show some 250,000 clones, roughly 90% seen once. Sequenced: PBMCs or T cells enriched from blood (not recorded which). The source of these receptors is a woman between 40 and 50 years old with acute COVID-19.

The chain uses TRBV10-3 and TRBJ1-4, with D possibly TRBD1 on 6 matching bases. CDR1 ENHRY and CDR2 SYGVKD come from the germline V gene. V was clipped by 8 bases and J by 5 bases, with 18 bases between them. The CDR3 is made up of 15 amino acids. The CDR3 region is CAIAEGGTPNEKLFF. The DNA of the CDR3 is TGTGCCATCGCCGAGGGTGGGACACCGAATGAAAAACTGTTTTTT.

J is TRBJ1-3 and V is TRBV9; 7 bases fit TRBD1. V gave up 0 bases and J gave up 3 bases; unmatched junction bases: 6. This CDR3 is built from 16 residues. Germline V lookup: CDR1 SGDLS, CDR2 YYNGEE. This chain's CDR3 is CASSVGPGQYGNTIYF. CDR3 DNA sequence: TGTGCCAGCAGCGTAGGCCCGGGACAGTATGGAAACACCATATATTTT.

The chain combines TRBV14 with TRBJ1-6; perhaps TRBD1 as D (5 bases). Germline loops: CDR1 SGHDN, CDR2 FVKESK. V gave up 0 bases and J gave up 13 bases, with 10 bases separating them. This CDR3 region has 13 residues. CDR3 coding DNA: TGTGCCAGCAGCCAAGAACAGGCTTCGCCCCTCCACTTT. Its protein product is CASSQEQASPLHF.

This chain connects TRBV9 to TRBJ2-7, with TRBD1 identical over 8 bases. The CDR3 sequence is 14 residues long. Per the germline V gene, CDR1 is SGDLS and CDR2 is YYNGEE. Losses at the gene ends were 3 bases for V and 3 bases for J; bases not matched to a gene: 5. CDR3: CASSAGTGLYEQYF. The CDR3 nucleotides are TGTGCCAGCAGCGCCGGGACAGGCCTCTACGAGCAGTACTTC.

This sequence joins TRBV9 and TRBJ1-1, with TRBD1 matching over 8 bases. Germline V gene lookup returns CDR1 SGDLS and CDR2 YYNGEE. This CDR3 is built from 17 residues. V gave up 0 bases and J gave up 3 bases; unmatched junction bases: 10. Here the CDR3 DNA reads TGTGCCAGCAGCGTAGGGACAGGGTCTCGTGCGGACACTGAAGCTTTCTTT. Translation gives CASSVGTGSRADTEAFF.